This T cell receptor (beta chain) was sequenced for a study of Graves' ophthalmopathy and Graves' hyperthyroidism. Overall study results and limits: Most clonotypes expanded in thyroid above 0.001 frequency were present in blood too.

This clonotype was seen at least ten times. Its antigen is as yet unknown. The CDR3 loop spans 14 amino acids. V lost 8 bases and J 2 bases, leaving 12 bases between the germline ends. The germline V gene encodes CDR1 SNHLY and CDR2 FYNNEI. The authors amplified TCR beta CDR3 regions, and they did so from RNA transcripts for repertoire sequencing. The authors performed first-round RT-PCR with HTBI primers and then a second-round multiplex PCR. A single record per CDR3 protein comes from TCRdb applying MiXCR to the multiplex PCR reads. The sample lists around 1,000,000 distinct CDR3 sequences, less than 45% seen once, with roughly 11% in the top ten. The hyperthyroidism patients had a new diagnosis of under 2 months' duration and were aged 18 to 65. Clinical symptoms and serum thyroxine were used for diagnosis; TRAb, thyroid ultrasound and orbital computed tomography were also relied on.

Material: peripheral blood or thyroid tissue (not recorded which). The clonotype originates from an adult man with Graves' hyperthyroidism. The chain combines TRBV2 with TRBJ1-4; D gene uncertain. The CDR3 region is CASVLRETNEKLFF. DNA of the CDR3: TGTGCCAGCGTCCTCCGGGAGACTAATGAAAAACTGTTTTTT.